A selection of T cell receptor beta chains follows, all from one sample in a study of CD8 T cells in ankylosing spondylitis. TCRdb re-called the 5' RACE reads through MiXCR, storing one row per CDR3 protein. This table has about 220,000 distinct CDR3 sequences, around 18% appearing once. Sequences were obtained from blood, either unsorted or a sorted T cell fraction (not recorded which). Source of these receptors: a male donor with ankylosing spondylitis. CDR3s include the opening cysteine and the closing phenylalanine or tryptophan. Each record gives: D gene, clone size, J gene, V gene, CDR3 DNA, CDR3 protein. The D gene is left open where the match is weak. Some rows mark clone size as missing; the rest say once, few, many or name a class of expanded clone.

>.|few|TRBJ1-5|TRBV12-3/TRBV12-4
TGTGCCAGCAGTTTAACGGATGGCAATCAGCCCCAGCATTTT
CASSLTDGNQPQHF
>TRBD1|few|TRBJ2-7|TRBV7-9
TGTGCCAGCAGCTATATGACAGGGTACGACGAGCAGTACTTC
CASSYMTGYDEQYF
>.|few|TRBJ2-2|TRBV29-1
TGCAGCGTTGAGCGGGAAGCCGGGGAGCTGTTTTTT
CSVEREAGELFF
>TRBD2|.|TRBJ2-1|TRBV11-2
TGTGCCAGCAGCTTCCCTCAGTTTGGACTAGCGGGGGACAATGAGCAGTTCTTC
CASSFPQFGLAGDNEQFF
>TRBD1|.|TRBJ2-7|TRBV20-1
TGCAGTGCTAGAGGGACAGGCGAGTACGAGCAGTACTTC
CSARGTGEYEQYF
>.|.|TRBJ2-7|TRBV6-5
TGTGCCAGTGCTTTCTACGAGCAGTACTTC
CASAFYEQYF
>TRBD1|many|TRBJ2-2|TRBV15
TGTGCCACCAGCAGTGCTACCACAGGGGAGTCCGGGGAGCTGTTTTTT
CATSSATTGESGELFF
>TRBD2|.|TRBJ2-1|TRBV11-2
TGTGCCAGCAGACCCGTCCTAGCGGGGATCAGTAATGAGCAGTTCTTC
CASRPVLAGISNEQFF
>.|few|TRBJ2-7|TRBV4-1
TGCGCCAGCAGCCAAGGAATTCTGCGACAAGAGCAGTACTTC
CASSQGILRQEQYF
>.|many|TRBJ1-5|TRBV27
TGTGCCAGCAACTCAGCCAACCTCAATCAGCCCCAGCATTTT
CASNSANLNQPQHF
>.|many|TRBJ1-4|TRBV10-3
TGTGCCATCAGTGAGTCAAAAACAACTAATGAAAAACTGTTTTTT
CAISESKTTNEKLFF
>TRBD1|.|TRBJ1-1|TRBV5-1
TGCGCCAGCAGCCAGGGACAGGGGGCAGGTGAAGCTTTCTTT
CASSQGQGAGEAFF
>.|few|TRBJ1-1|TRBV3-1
TGTGCCAGCAGCCAGGTGGGAGGGGGTACTGAAGCTTTCTTT
CASSQVGGGTEAFF
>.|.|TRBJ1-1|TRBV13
TGTGCCAGCAGCTCGGCAGGCCCGAACACTGAAGCTTTCTTT
CASSSAGPNTEAFF
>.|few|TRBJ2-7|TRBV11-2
TGTGCCAGCAGCTTAGCAGAAGAGATCGAGCAGTACTTC
CASSLAEEIEQYF
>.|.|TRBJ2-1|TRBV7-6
TGTGCCAGCAGCCGGCTTGCGGATTTACCATACAATGAGCAGTTCTTC
CASSRLADLPYNEQFF
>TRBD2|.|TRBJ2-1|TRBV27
TGTGCCAGCAGTCTGACTAGCGGGGAAGATGAGCAGTTCTTC
CASSLTSGEDEQFF
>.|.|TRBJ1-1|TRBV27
TGTGCCAGCAGTTTATCGGTAGGGGCGGGAACTGAAGCTTTCTTT
CASSLSVGAGTEAFF
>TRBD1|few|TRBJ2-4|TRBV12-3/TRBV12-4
TGTGCCAGCAGCAGCCCGACAGGGGCCGAGGAAAACATTCAGTACTTC
CASSSPTGAEENIQYF
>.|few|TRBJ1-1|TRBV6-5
TGTGCCAGCAGTTACTCGGGGGGTCCCGGAACGATGAACACTGAAGCTTTCTTT
CASSYSGGPGTMNTEAFF
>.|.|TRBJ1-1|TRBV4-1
TGCGCCAGCAGCCAAGAAATTGCGCTTTCTGAAGCTTTCTTT
CASSQEIALSEAFF
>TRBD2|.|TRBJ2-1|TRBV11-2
TGTGCCAGCAGCTTAAGGACTAGCGGGAGGACCTACAATGAGCAGTTCTTC
CASSLRTSGRTYNEQFF
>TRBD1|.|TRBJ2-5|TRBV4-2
TGTGCCAGCAGCCGATGGACCGGGACAGATAGAGAGACCCAGTACTTC
CASSRWTGTDRETQYF
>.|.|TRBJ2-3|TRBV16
TGTGCCAGCAGCCAATCTGGGGGCGGCACAGATACGCAGTATTTT
CASSQSGGGTDTQYF
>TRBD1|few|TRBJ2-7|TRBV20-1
TGCAGTGCTAGACTGGCCAGGGGGCTTTACGAGCAGTACTTC
CSARLARGLYEQYF
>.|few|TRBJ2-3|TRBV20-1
TGCAGTGCGGAACCTAGCGTCCATGGGACAGATACGCAGTATTTT
CSAEPSVHGTDTQYF
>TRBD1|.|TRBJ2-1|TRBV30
TGTGCCTGGATTGGGGACAGTTACAATGAGCAGTTCTTC
CAWIGDSYNEQFF
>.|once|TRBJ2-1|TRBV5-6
TGTGCCAGCAGCTTGGCATTGGTCCGTAGGGAAAGGGATGAGCAGTTCTTC
CASSLALVRRERDEQFF
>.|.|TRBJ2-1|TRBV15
TGTGCCACCAGCCCCCGGGGGCTAAGCTCCTACAATGAGCAGTTCTTC
CATSPRGLSSYNEQFF
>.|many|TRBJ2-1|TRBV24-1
TGTGCCACCAGTCTCGGCGGGATGGGGGCTGAGCAGTTCTTC
CATSLGGMGAEQFF
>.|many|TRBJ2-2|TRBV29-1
TGCAGCGTTGCCGGGAGTGGCACCGGGGAGCTGTTTTTT
CSVAGSGTGELFF
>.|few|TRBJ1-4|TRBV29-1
TGCAGCGTTGGGGAAGTCTGGGAAAAACTGTTTTTT
CSVGEVWEKLFF
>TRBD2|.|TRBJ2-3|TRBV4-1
TGCGCCAGCAGCCAAGAGCCTAGCGGGGGTGGGGCAGATACGCAGTATTTT
CASSQEPSGGGADTQYF
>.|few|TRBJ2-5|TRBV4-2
TGTGCCAGCAGCCAAGTCCCGGGAGAGACCCAGTACTTC
CASSQVPGETQYF
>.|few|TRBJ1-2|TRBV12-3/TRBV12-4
TGTGCCAGCAGCCCAGTGTGGAGGCCTAACTATGGCTACACCTTC
CASSPVWRPNYGYTF
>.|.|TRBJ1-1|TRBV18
TGTGCCAGCTCACCACTCTCAGGAGTTGTCGGAGCTTTCTTT
CASSPLSGVVGAFF
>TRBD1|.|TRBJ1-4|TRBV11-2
TGTGCCAGCAGCACCCAGGGGGCCCTGAATGAAAAACTGTTTTTT
CASSTQGALNEKLFF
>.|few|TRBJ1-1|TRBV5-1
TGCGCCAGCAGCTTGGGGTCAGGGATGAACACTGAAGCTTTCTTT
CASSLGSGMNTEAFF
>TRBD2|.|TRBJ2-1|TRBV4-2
TGTGCCAGCAGCCAACTACTAGCGAACAATGAGCAGTTCTTC
CASSQLLANNEQFF
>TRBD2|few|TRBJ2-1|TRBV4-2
TGTGCCAGCAGCCACATGGCTAGCGGCTACAATGAGCAGTTCTTC
CASSHMASGYNEQFF
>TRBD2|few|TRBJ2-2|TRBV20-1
TGCAGTGCTAGAGCCCCCGGGACTAGTGATGGGGGGAACACCGGGGAGCTGTTTTTT
CSARAPGTSDGGNTGELFF
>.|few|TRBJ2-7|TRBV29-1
TGCAGCGTTGCATTCGGGGCTAGCTTCTACGAGCAGTACTTC
CSVAFGASFYEQYF
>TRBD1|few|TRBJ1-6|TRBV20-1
TGCAGTGTCCCACAGGGGCTTTCACCCCTCCACTTT
CSVPQGLSPLHF
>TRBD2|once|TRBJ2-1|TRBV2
TGTGCCAGCAGTGGTGGGACTAGCGGGGGGAATGAGCAGTTCTTC
CASSGGTSGGNEQFF
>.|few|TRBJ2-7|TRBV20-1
TGCAGTGCCCGGAGCGGTCTCTCCTACGAGCAGTACTTC
CSARSGLSYEQYF
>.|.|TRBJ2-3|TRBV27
TGTGCCAGCACCCGTACAGGGAACACAGATACGCAGTATTTT
CASTRTGNTDTQYF
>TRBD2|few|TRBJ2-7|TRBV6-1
TGTGCCAGCAGAGACATAGCGGGGCTCTACGAGCAGTACTTC
CASRDIAGLYEQYF
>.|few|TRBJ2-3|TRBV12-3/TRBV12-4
TGTGCCAGCAGTAACGGTGGTGATACGCAGTATTTT
CASSNGGDTQYF
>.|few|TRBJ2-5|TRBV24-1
TGTGCCACCAGTGATTCAGCAGGACACCAAGAGACCCAGTACTTC
CATSDSAGHQETQYF
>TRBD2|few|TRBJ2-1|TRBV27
TGTGCCAGCAGTTATACTAGCGGAGCCTACAATGAGCAGTTCTTC
CASSYTSGAYNEQFF